Here is one T cell receptor beta chain with its context. The CDR3 is 14 amino acids. Germline assignment: CDR1 SGHTA and CDR2 FQGNSA. V lost 2 bases, J lost 8 bases, and 12 bases lay in between. The data were obtained in a study of CD8+ T cells in alopecia areata. RNA extraction was followed by reverse transcription into cDNA, which acted as the sequencing template. Clones were sequenced by immunoSEQ multiplex PCR, and TCRdb holds only the in-frame ones, with some missing. The sample has a few hundred thousand clones; around 67% are singletons. The source of this sequence is a human donor with alopecia areata. The material was CD4+ T cells sorted from blood, obtained at week 0. The V gene is TRBV7-2, the J gene TRBJ2-2, with D tentatively TRBD1 (6 bases). CDR3 residues: CASSLNTGTGELFF. The CDR3 DNA sequence: TGTGCCAGCAGCTTAAATACAGGGACGGGGGAGCTGTTTTTT. Complete variable domain (other parts from reference TRBV7-2 and TRBJ2-2): GAGVSQSPSNKVTEKGKDVELRCDPISGHTALYWYRQSLGQGLEFLIYFQGNSAPDKSGLPSDRFSAERTGGSVSTLTIQRTQQEDSAVYLCASSLNTGTGELFFGEGSRLTVL.